This is a list of T cell receptor beta chains from one sample in a study of PD-L1 blockade in urothelial cancer. Only in-frame clones appear in the TCRdb table, and some are missing; sequencing was by immunoSEQ multiplex PCR. The sample includes approximately 48,000 clones, about 90% seen only once; the top ten take around 15%. This specimen consisted of PBMCs, obtained around atezolizumab (anti-PD-L1) treatment. The origin of the receptors is a man in his 60s with urothelial cancer. Each CDR3 is given with its conserved first and last residue. The D gene is left open where the match is weak.

J gene: TRBJ2-1; V gene: TRBV2; D gene: TRBD2; CDR3 protein: CASLKSSGGYNEQFF
J gene: TRBJ2-2; V gene: TRBV7-2; D gene: -; CDR3 protein: CASSLGQVGTGELFF
J gene: TRBJ1-2; V gene: TRBV6-1; D gene: -; CDR3 protein: CASSEGGGTYYGYTF
J gene: TRBJ2-1; V gene: TRBV28; D gene: -; CDR3 protein: CASSFRGYNEQFF
J gene: TRBJ2-1; V gene: TRBV5-1; D gene: -; CDR3 protein: CASSLGEGLTWGYNEQFF
J gene: TRBJ1-5; V gene: TRBV28; D gene: -; CDR3 protein: CASRMAVTNQPQHF
J gene: TRBJ1-4; V gene: TRBV11-2; D gene: TRBD1; CDR3 protein: CASSPRQGRGAGNEKLFF
J gene: TRBJ2-2; V gene: TRBV19; D gene: TRBD1; CDR3 protein: CASSFGTGGMELFF
J gene: TRBJ2-3; V gene: TRBV7-2; D gene: -; CDR3 protein: CASSSGDQQYF
J gene: TRBJ1-4; V gene: TRBV5-1; D gene: -; CDR3 protein: CASSLAAARANEKLFF
J gene: TRBJ2-7; V gene: TRBV27; D gene: -; CDR3 protein: CASSLRVPSYEQYF
J gene: TRBJ1-5; V gene: TRBV30; D gene: -; CDR3 protein: CAWKEGWENQPQHF
J gene: TRBJ1-1; V gene: TRBV14; D gene: -; CDR3 protein: CASSQDLAGTEAFF
J gene: TRBJ1-5; V gene: TRBV27; D gene: -; CDR3 protein: CASRRESSQPQHF
J gene: TRBJ2-3; V gene: TRBV18; D gene: -; CDR3 protein: CASSPPVAQLFTDTQYF
J gene: TRBJ2-1; V gene: TRBV6-5; D gene: -; CDR3 protein: CASSYISRGGNEQFF
J gene: TRBJ2-3; V gene: TRBV7-2; D gene: TRBD2; CDR3 protein: CASSRTSGRARADTQYF
J gene: TRBJ2-7; V gene: TRBV6-5; D gene: -; CDR3 protein: CASSYSPGVTYEQYF
J gene: TRBJ1-3; V gene: TRBV5-1; D gene: -; CDR3 protein: CASRRADSGNTIYF
J gene: TRBJ2-1; V gene: TRBV7-6; D gene: -; CDR3 protein: CASSLYYNEQFF
J gene: TRBJ1-5; V gene: TRBV7-8; D gene: TRBD1; CDR3 protein: CASSLSKGASNQPQHF
J gene: TRBJ1-5; V gene: TRBV6-1; D gene: TRBD1; CDR3 protein: CASWGQGANQPQHF
J gene: TRBJ1-2; V gene: TRBV4-1; D gene: TRBD1; CDR3 protein: CASSQDRTGGVDYGYTF
J gene: TRBJ2-3; V gene: TRBV5-1; D gene: -; CDR3 protein: CASSLVGGRTDTQYF
J gene: TRBJ2-5; V gene: TRBV4-1; D gene: TRBD2; CDR3 protein: CASSQAPGTSGSHEETQYF
J gene: TRBJ2-1; V gene: TRBV11-1; D gene: TRBD2; CDR3 protein: CASSSSRGLAGAHEQFF
J gene: TRBJ2-5; V gene: TRBV29-1; D gene: TRBD2; CDR3 protein: CSVEEGLRELDETQYF
J gene: TRBJ1-5; V gene: TRBV10-3; D gene: TRBD1; CDR3 protein: CAISDSTGDQPQHF
J gene: TRBJ2-2; V gene: TRBV6-5; D gene: -; CDR3 protein: CASSGQSGELFF
J gene: TRBJ2-2; V gene: TRBV9; D gene: TRBD1; CDR3 protein: CASSENRQGRTGELFF
J gene: TRBJ1-4; V gene: TRBV7-9; D gene: -; CDR3 protein: CASSSAGEKLFF
J gene: TRBJ2-7; V gene: TRBV6-5; D gene: -; CDR3 protein: CASSYSTPSYEQYF
J gene: TRBJ2-7; V gene: TRBV7-2; D gene: TRBD1; CDR3 protein: CASSSPGQGAYEQYF
J gene: TRBJ2-1; V gene: TRBV10-1; D gene: -; CDR3 protein: CASSEAGYSYNEQFF
J gene: TRBJ2-1; V gene: TRBV6-6; D gene: -; CDR3 protein: CASSYSRSNNEQFF
J gene: TRBJ1-4; V gene: TRBV6-5; D gene: TRBD1; CDR3 protein: CASSYPDRAREKLFF
J gene: TRBJ2-6; V gene: TRBV29-1; D gene: -; CDR3 protein: CSVRGGGANVLTF
J gene: TRBJ2-5; V gene: TRBV12-2; D gene: -; CDR3 protein: CASRLPNGGETQYF
J gene: TRBJ1-3; V gene: TRBV5-1; D gene: -; CDR3 protein: CASSLGLTGAGNTIYF
J gene: TRBJ2-2; V gene: TRBV28; D gene: -; CDR3 protein: CASSLLVSGELFF
J gene: TRBJ2-2; V gene: TRBV2; D gene: TRBD1; CDR3 protein: CASHVGTGDTGELFF
J gene: TRBJ1-1; V gene: TRBV9; D gene: -; CDR3 protein: CASRKDGSEAFF
J gene: TRBJ1-1; V gene: TRBV7-3; D gene: -; CDR3 protein: CASSRTSRDTEAFF
J gene: TRBJ2-7; V gene: TRBV18; D gene: -; CDR3 protein: CASSLRSGRNEQYF
J gene: TRBJ2-1; V gene: TRBV5-5; D gene: TRBD2; CDR3 protein: CASSLEAGAYNEQFF
J gene: TRBJ2-2; V gene: TRBV11-2; D gene: TRBD2; CDR3 protein: CASSLVGGDTGELFF
J gene: TRBJ2-1; V gene: TRBV6-5; D gene: -; CDR3 protein: CASTRSDSYNEQFF